The present TCR beta chain was sequenced within a study of CD8+CD57+ T cells in acquired aplastic anemia. In the study overall: An average of approximately 3.2 ug of DNA was obtained from sorted CD4+ and CD8+ cells. CD4+ cell libraries from healthy donors averaged about 10.8 million reads. Overall study findings and caveats: Significant differences in CD8+ Simpson's diversity were not observed between patients and controls. Shared by patients and controls, roughly 28 CD8+ CDR3s were abundant in patients.

TCR beta VDJ and CDR3 were profiled, and genomic DNA was the template. TCRdb reprocessed the reads with MiXCR, giving one entry per CDR3 protein. There are hundreds of thousands of distinct CDR3 sequences in the sample; around 72% occur only once, and 4% lies in the top ten. As concerns this clonotype: Its matching antigen is unknown.

This CDR3 contains 12 residues. The ends were cut back, 6 bases at V and 7 bases at J, with 12 bases in the middle. Germline CDR1 is SNHLY and CDR2 is FYNNEI. J is TRBJ2-5 and V is TRBV2, with a weak D call TRBD2 (6 bases). The receptor was derived from a human donor in good health, serving as a control. Source material: sorted CD4+, CD8+, or CD8+CD57+ T cells (not recorded which) from PBMCs. CDR3 nucleotide sequence: TGTGCCAGCAGGGGGGAGGCTGGGACCCAGTACTTC. This gives the protein CASRGEAGTQYF.